A selection of T cell receptor beta chains follows, all from one sample in a study of blood T cell repertoires in COVID-19. Clones were sequenced by immunoSEQ multiplex PCR, and TCRdb holds only the in-frame ones, with some missing. The sample carries about 100,000 clones, 65% to 85% recorded once. Sequencing was performed on peripheral blood. Receptors were obtained from a man between 65 and 79 years old with active or convalescent COVID-19. CDR3s include the opening cysteine and the closing phenylalanine or tryptophan. A D gene is named only where the DNA matches it firmly. Clone sizes are given selectively: once, few, many, or a class where the clone is expanded.

D gene,clone size,V gene,J gene,CDR3 DNA,CDR3 protein
.,.,TRBV7-9,TRBJ1-1,TGTGCCAGCAGCTATTTCACAGGTATTACGAACACTGAAGCTTTCTTT,CASSYFTGITNTEAFF
TRBD1,.,TRBV10-3,TRBJ1-3,TGTGCCACAGGACAGGGATTCAGTGGAAACACCATATATTTT,CATGQGFSGNTIYF
TRBD2,once,TRBV3-1/TRBV3-2,TRBJ2-1,TGTGCCAGCAGCGACCTAGCGGGGGCACTCAATGAGCAGTTCTTC,CASSDLAGALNEQFF
.,few,TRBV30,TRBJ1-2,TGTGCCTGGAGTGTACTGGTGGGCTACACCTTC,CAWSVLVGYTF
TRBD2,.,TRBV9,TRBJ2-1,TGTGCCAGCAGCGCCCCACGAGGGAGGGGTCCCTACAATGAGCAGTTCTTC,CASSAPRGRGPYNEQFF
.,.,TRBV27,TRBJ2-3,TGTGCCAGCAGTCCCCAGGGCACAGATACGCAGTATTTT,CASSPQGTDTQYF
TRBD2,.,TRBV6-2/TRBV6-3,TRBJ2-5,TGTGCCAGCAGTTACGAGACTAGCGGGGGAGACCTCCAAGAGACCCAGTACTTC,CASSYETSGGDLQETQYF
.,.,TRBV5-1,TRBJ1-1,TGCGCCAGCAGCCTGGGGAGTACCAACACTGAAGCTTTCTTT,CASSLGSTNTEAFF
TRBD1,.,TRBV20-1,TRBJ1-2,TGCAGTGCTAGTTTTCAGGGGGCCGGCGGCTACACCTTC,CSASFQGAGGYTF
.,.,TRBV27,TRBJ2-1,TGTGCCAGCAGCCTCTTAGCGGACCCCTACAATGAGCAGTTCTTC,CASSLLADPYNEQFF
TRBD2,.,TRBV3-1/TRBV3-2,TRBJ2-7,TGTGCCAGCAGCCTTAGCGGGGGACCCTACGAGCAGTACTTC,CASSLSGGPYEQYF
TRBD1,.,TRBV2,TRBJ1-1,TGTGCCAGCAGTGAATCGGACAGGGGAACGTCTGAAGCTTTCTTT,CASSESDRGTSEAFF
TRBD1,few,TRBV6-5,TRBJ2-1,TGTGCCAGCAAACGGACAGGGTGGGATGAGCAGTTCTTC,CASKRTGWDEQFF
TRBD2,.,TRBV19,TRBJ2-1,TGTGCCAGTAGTTATACGGGACTAGCGGGAGGTAAACACAATGAGCAGTTCTTC,CASSYTGLAGGKHNEQFF
.,.,TRBV6-5,TRBJ1-5,TGTGCCAGCAGCATTACAGGTTTAGGGCCCCAGCATTTT,CASSITGLGPQHF
TRBD1,.,TRBV5-5,TRBJ1-4,TGTGCCAGCAGCTTGGGGACAGGGGTGGGTGAAAAACTGTTTTTT,CASSLGTGVGEKLFF
TRBD2,.,TRBV6-5,TRBJ2-1,TGTGCCAGCAGTTTTACGCAGGGGACTAGCGGCAATGAGCAGTTCTTC,CASSFTQGTSGNEQFF
TRBD1,.,TRBV9,TRBJ2-1,TGTGCCAGCAGCGTAGCAAGGGGACAGGGGGATCATGAGCAGTTCTTC,CASSVARGQGDHEQFF
.,.,TRBV10-3,TRBJ2-6,TGTGCCATCAGCCACGCCTTAGGACAGACCTCTGGGGCCAACGTCCTGACTTTC,CAISHALGQTSGANVLTF
.,.,TRBV28,TRBJ1-2,TGTGCCAGCAGTCTCGGTCAGGGAATGGGTGGCTACACCTTC,CASSLGQGMGGYTF
TRBD2,.,TRBV5-1,TRBJ2-5,TGCGCCAGCAGCTTGGTGACTAGCGGGGTCGGGGAGACCCAGTACTTC,CASSLVTSGVGETQYF
TRBD2,.,TRBV9,TRBJ2-3,TGTGCCAGCAGCGTAGAGGGGACTAGCGGCACAGATACGCAGTATTTT,CASSVEGTSGTDTQYF
TRBD1,.,TRBV5-6,TRBJ1-5,TGTGCCAGCAGCCCAGGGACAGGGGGAGTAAATCAGCCCCAGCATTTT,CASSPGTGGVNQPQHF
TRBD1,.,TRBV5-1,TRBJ2-3,TGCGCCAGCAGCCCCGACAGGGTGGGGACAGATACGCAGTATTTT,CASSPDRVGTDTQYF
.,few,TRBV20-1,TRBJ1-1,TGCAGTGCTAGTCTTGGCAGGGAAGCTTTCTTT,CSASLGREAFF
.,.,TRBV7-2,TRBJ2-1,TGTGCCAGCAGCTCCCCGGGCTCCTACAATGAGCAGTTCTTC,CASSSPGSYNEQFF
.,.,TRBV11-2,TRBJ2-3,TGTGCCAGCAGCCTCCAGGGGACCCACACCCCAGATACGCAGTATTTT,CASSLQGTHTPDTQYF
TRBD1,.,TRBV7-2,TRBJ2-7,TGTGCCAGCAGCTTAGGGCCAGGGGGCAACTACGAGCAGTACTTC,CASSLGPGGNYEQYF
TRBD2,.,TRBV3-1/TRBV3-2,TRBJ2-3,TGTGCCAGCAGCCAAGAATCGAGCGGGGGCACAGATACGCAGTATTTT,CASSQESSGGTDTQYF
TRBD1,.,TRBV2,TRBJ1-5,TGTGCCAGCAGTATTACAGGGGGCTATCAGCCCCAGCATTTT,CASSITGGYQPQHF
TRBD1,.,TRBV19,TRBJ1-6,TGTGCCAGTAGTCCAGGACAGGGAAGTAGGTCACCCCTCCACTTT,CASSPGQGSRSPLHF
TRBD1,.,TRBV2,TRBJ2-1,TGTGCCAGCAGTGGGACAGGGGGGGTCTACAATGAGCAGTTCTTC,CASSGTGGVYNEQFF